What follows are 29 T cell receptor beta chains derived from one specimen sequenced in a study of technical replicates of blood from a few donors. The table came from immunoSEQ multiplex PCR; TCRdb's copy has only in-frame clones and leaves some out. This sample has more than 90,000 clones, with about 96% found just once. Sequencing was carried out using T cells isolated from PBMCs. Receptor source: a human donor in good health.

J is TRBJ2-5 and V is TRBV7-7; D possibly corresponds to TRBD2 (5 bases). The germline CDR1 and CDR2 sequences are SSHAT and FNYEAQ (reference sequence). V was shortened by 4 bases and J by 5 bases, with 17 bases between the two germline ends. This CDR3 has 15 residues. The CDR3: CASSSATGNSETQYF. The CDR3 nucleotides read TGTGCCAGCAGCTCCGCAACCGGGAATAGTGAGACCCAGTACTTC.

V usage is TRBV6-1 and J usage is TRBJ2-5; tentative D call: TRBD1 (6 bases). Germline-derived CDR1 and CDR2 are MNHNS and SASEGT. This CDR3 has 14 residues. Trimming stripped 5 bases from V and 5 bases from J, with 15 bases between. The CDR3 loop is CASSFNRVKETQYF. CDR3 sequence (DNA): TGTGCCAGCAGTTTTAACAGGGTCAAGGAGACCCAGTACTTC.

The chain combines TRBV10-3 with TRBJ2-5; maybe TRBD2 (5 bases). The V and J ends lost 0 bases and 2 bases respectively, with 10 bases between them. There are 15 residues in the CDR3. Germline assignment: CDR1 ENHRY and CDR2 SYGVKD. CDR3 region: CAISESIGIQETQYF. As DNA, the CDR3 is TGTGCCATCAGTGAGTCGATCGGGATTCAAGAGACCCAGTACTTC.

This clone was observed a single time. The rearrangement links TRBV6-5 to TRBJ2-7, with TRBD2 matching 8 bases. J lost 2 bases, V lost 0 bases, and 3 bases had no gene match. This CDR3 has 15 residues. Germline assignment: CDR1 MNHEY and CDR2 SVGAGI. The CDR3 bases are TGTGCCAGCAGTTACTCGACCGGGAGGGCCTACGAGCAGTACTTC. Residues: CASSYSTGRAYEQYF.

In this sample, this clone turned up a few times. The chain couples TRBV10-3 to TRBJ1-1; D is undetermined. CDR3 length: 13 amino acids. The ends were cut back, 2 bases at V and 3 bases at J, with 7 bases in the middle. Germline CDR1 ENHRY, CDR2 SYGVKD. Here the CDR3 reads CAISELLYTEAFF. CDR3 nucleotide sequence: TGTGCCATCAGTGAGCTGTTGTACACTGAAGCTTTCTTT.

The CDR3 reads CASSGLAGKVNEQFF. CDR3 sequence (DNA): TGTGCCAGCAGCGGACTAGCGGGTAAGGTCAATGAGCAGTTCTTC. V and J are TRBV6-1 and TRBJ2-1; 11 bases map to TRBD2. The CDR3 totals 15 residues. V was pared by 6 bases and J by 6 bases, with 7 bases of the junction left unmatched. Germline V gene lookup returns CDR1 MNHNS and CDR2 SASEGT.

In its sample, this clone was seen a few times. This rearrangement joins TRBV27 to TRBJ1-2; D may be TRBD1 (5 bases). The CDR3 is 14 residues long. The ends were cut back, 2 bases at V and 4 bases at J, with 11 bases in the middle. Germline loops: CDR1 MNHEY, CDR2 SMNVEV (reference sequence). The CDR3: CASSLKGLGYGYTF. In DNA form, the CDR3 reads TGTGCCAGCAGTTTAAAGGGGCTCGGCTATGGCTACACCTTC.

This chain joins TRBV7-9 and TRBJ1-2, with D uncertain. The CDR3 runs to 15 residues. Germline V gene data show CDR1 as SEHNR and CDR2 as FQNEAQ (reference sequence). Deletions cut 5 bases from V and 2 bases from J, with 15 bases between. CDR3 region: CASSRAGSQNYGYTF. The CDR3 DNA reads as TGTGCCAGCAGCCGTGCAGGCAGCCAGAACTATGGCTACACCTTC. Together with reference TRBV7-9 and TRBJ1-2, the CDR3 gives the full variable domain: DTGVSQNPRHKITKRGQNVTFRCDPISEHNRLYWYRQTLGQGPEFLTYFQNEAQLEKSRLLSDRFSAERPKGSFSTLEIQRTEQGDSAMYLCASSRAGSQNYGYTFGSGTRLTVV.

The chain employs TRBV9 and TRBJ2-1; 7 nucleotides align to TRBD2. Trimming at V came to 8 bases and at J to 0 bases, leaving 5 bases not matched to a gene. Germline CDR1 SGDLS, CDR2 YYNGEE. This CDR3 contains 14 residues. The CDR3 DNA sequence: TGTGCCAGTGGCGGCGGGAGCTCCTACAATGAGCAGTTCTTC. Translating it yields CASGGGSSYNEQFF.

The chain couples TRBV27 to TRBJ1-2; 10 bases map to TRBD1. Germline CDR1 reads MNHEY; CDR2 reads SMNVEV (reference sequence). With 6 bases clipped from V and 0 bases from J, the junction kept 7 bases outside the gene matches. This CDR3 has 16 amino acids. The CDR3 sequence is CASSVMTGGTNYGYTF. The DNA for the CDR3 is TGTGCCAGCAGCGTCATGACAGGGGGCACTAACTATGGCTACACCTTC.

This chain links TRBV6-5 with TRBJ1-1; no reliable D call. Germline lookup yields CDR1 MNHEY and CDR2 SVGAGI. The CDR3 spans 13 residues. V was pared by 3 bases and J by 3 bases, with 8 bases between. The CDR3 bases are TGTGCCAGCAGTTATTCCCTTTACACTGAAGCTTTCTTT. Protein: CASSYSLYTEAFF.

CDR3 nucleotide sequence: TGTGCCAGCAACCCGGGACAGGCCTACGAGCAGTACTTC. Amino acids: CASNPGQAYEQYF. V gene TRBV6-1 combines with J gene TRBJ2-7, with TRBD1 matching over 8 bases. CDR3 size: 13 residues. From germline, CDR1 is MNHNS and CDR2 SASEGT. The J segment lost 2 bases and the V segment lost 7 bases, leaving 4 bases of the junction unmatched.

The chain employs TRBV30 and TRBJ1-1; D may be TRBD1 (5 bases). Trimming took off 0 bases at V and 6 bases at J, with 14 bases between the two ends. The CDR3 length is 14 residues. Germline V gives CDR1 GTSNPN, CDR2 SVGIG (reference sequence). In DNA, the CDR3 is TGTGCCTGGAGTGTACCCAGGGAACTCCCTGAAGCTTTCTTT. This translates into CAWSVPRELPEAFF.

The J gene is TRBJ2-3, the V gene TRBV28; 7 bases are shared with TRBD1. CDR1 and CDR2 from the germline V gene are MDHEN and SYDVKM. The CDR3 extends over 14 amino acids. The trim removed 4 bases at V and 3 bases at J, leaving 4 bases unmatched. The CDR3 protein is CASSSGGETDTQYF. CDR3 bases: TGTGCCAGCAGTTCAGGGGGAGAGACAGATACGCAGTATTTT. The variable domain in full, with the rest retrieved from reference TRBV28 and TRBJ2-3, is DVKVTQSSRYLVKRTGEKVFLECVQDMDHENMFWYRQDPGLGLRLIYFSYDVKMKEKGDIPEGYSVSREKKERFSLILESASTNQTSMYLCASSSGGETDTQYFGPGTRLTVL.

The genes are TRBV5-1 and TRBJ2-5; no definite D call. Trimming stripped 3 bases from V and 3 bases from J, with 3 bases between. Germline assignment: CDR1 SGHRS and CDR2 YFSETQ. The CDR3 has 11 amino acids. In nucleotides, the CDR3 is TGCGCCAGCAGCTCAAAAGAGACCCAGTACTTC. Amino acid sequence: CASSSKETQYF. The whole variable domain, remainder taken from reference TRBV5-1 and TRBJ2-5, is KAGVTQTPRYLIKTRGQQVTLSCSPISGHRSVSWYQQTPGQGLQFLFEYFSETQRNKGNFPGRFSGRQFSNSRSEMNVSTLELGDSALYLCASSSKETQYFGPGTRLLVL.

This rearrangement joins TRBV10-3 to TRBJ2-1, with TRBD2 matching over 10 bases. Trimming took 4 bases from V and 3 from J; bases not matched to a gene: 0. This CDR3 has 14 residues. Germline values: CDR1 ENHRY, CDR2 SYGVKD. The DNA for the CDR3 is TGTGCCATCAGTGGGACTAGCGGCTACAATGAGCAGTTCTTC. Translation gives CAISGTSGYNEQFF.

CDR3: CASSTGDTRHPLNEQFF. CDR3 sequence (DNA): TGTGCCAGCAGCACAGGGGATACTAGGCACCCCCTCAATGAGCAGTTCTTC. The gene calls are TRBV5-6 and TRBJ2-1, with 7 bases identical to TRBD1. After removal of 4 bases from V and 6 bases from J, the junction contained 16 bases not matched to a gene. The length of the CDR3 is 17 residues. The germline V gene encodes CDR1 SGHDT and CDR2 YYEEEE.

This clone was seen once. The V gene is TRBV30, the J gene TRBJ2-7, with 7 bases fitting TRBD2. The CDR3 has 14 amino acids. With V trimmed by 4 bases and J by 5 bases, 11 bases remained unmatched. CDR1 is GTSNPN, CDR2 SVGIG, per germline (reference sequence). CDR3 bases: TGTGCCTGGACTCCGGGACTACGCCACAACGAGCAGTACTTC. This codes for CAWTPGLRHNEQYF.

The rearrangement joins TRBV30 to TRBJ1-1, with no clear D. Trimming removed 2 bases from V and 4 bases from J, with 14 bases in between. The V gene's germline CDR1 is GTSNPN and CDR2 SVGIG (reference sequence). This CDR3 region has 14 residues. The CDR3 here is CAWSPTLASTEAFF. The CDR3 DNA follows: TGTGCCTGGAGTCCCACCTTGGCTTCCACTGAAGCTTTCTTT.

The chain uses TRBV19 and TRBJ1-2; maybe TRBD1 (6 bases). This CDR3 spans 15 amino acids. The V and J ends lost 5 bases and 1 base respectively, with 14 bases between them. Germline loops: CDR1 LNHDA, CDR2 SQIVND (reference sequence). The CDR3 DNA follows: TGTGCCAGTAGTCTCCAAGGGGGTGTTAACTATGGCTACACCTTC. As protein: CASSLQGGVNYGYTF.

The chain joins TRBV19 to TRBJ1-1; D is unresolved. Germline V gene data show CDR1 as LNHDA and CDR2 as SQIVND (reference sequence). The CDR3 extends over 12 amino acids. Trimming stripped 7 bases from V and 1 base from J, with 7 bases between. The CDR3 bases are TGTGCCAGTATCAACGGGAACACTGAAGCTTTCTTT. Its translation: CASINGNTEAFF. Variable domain in full (rest from reference TRBV19 and TRBJ1-1): DGGITQSPKYLFRKEGQNVTLSCEQNLNHDAMYWYRQDPGQGLRLIYYSQIVNDFQKGDIAEGYSVSREKKESFPLTVTSAQKNPTAFYLCASINGNTEAFFGQGTRLTVV.

The count of this clone is one. V gene TRBV6-1 combines with J gene TRBJ2-1; D may be TRBD2 (6 bases). Trimming removed 6 bases from V and 9 bases from J, with 12 bases in between. The CDR3 has 12 residues. Germline CDR1 MNHNS, CDR2 SASEGT. The CDR3 here is CASREPGGEQFF. For the CDR3, the DNA is TGTGCCAGCAGGGAGCCCGGGGGTGAGCAGTTCTTC.

This chain uses TRBV14 with TRBJ1-4, with 9 bases fitting TRBD1. This CDR3 spans 19 amino acids. CDR1 SGHDN and CDR2 FVKESK come from the germline V gene. The V gene end was trimmed by 3 bases and the J gene end by 0 bases; junction bases not matched to a gene: 11. CDR3 in amino acids: CASSHNRDRDFTTNEKLFF. Here the CDR3 DNA reads TGTGCCAGCAGCCACAACCGGGACAGGGACTTTACAACTAATGAAAAACTGTTTTTT.

The chain recombines TRBV10-1 with TRBJ1-2; 7 positions agree with TRBD1. This CDR3 spans 13 amino acids. The junction had 2 bases not matched to a gene; V was cut back by 4 bases and J by 3 bases. Germline CDR1 is WNHNN and CDR2 is SYGVQD (reference sequence). CDR3 protein: CASSVGQDYGYTF. Written as DNA, the CDR3 is TGCGCCAGCAGTGTTGGACAGGACTATGGCTACACCTTC.

The J gene is TRBJ2-1, the V gene TRBV29-1, with TRBD2 identical over 8 bases. This CDR3 is 17 amino acids long. The V gene's germline CDR1 is SQVTM and CDR2 ANQGSEA. The trim removed 6 bases at V and 7 bases at J, leaving 20 bases unmatched. This CDR3 is CSVLSPGGRLGVNEQFF. CDR3 nucleotide sequence: TGCAGCGTCCTCTCCCCGGGCGGGAGGCTCGGAGTAAATGAGCAGTTCTTC.

The chain uses TRBV28 and TRBJ1-2; 8 bases line up with TRBD1. The V gene's germline CDR1 is MDHEN and CDR2 SYDVKM. The CDR3 sequence is 15 residues long. V shed 10 bases, J shed 0 bases, and the junction held 10 bases outside the gene matches. Here the CDR3 reads CATWRQGSSNYGYTF. In nucleotides, the CDR3 is TGTGCCACCTGGAGACAGGGGAGCTCTAACTATGGCTACACCTTC.

The chain has TRBV6-5 and TRBJ2-1, with 10 bases fitting TRBD2. Unmatched junction bases numbered 11, after V lost 2 bases and J lost 13 bases. The CDR3 totals 15 residues. Germline V gene sequence: CDR1 MNHEY, CDR2 SVGAGI. Written as DNA, the CDR3 is TGTGCCAGCAGTTACGTATCTAGCGGGGGACAAGGACAGTTCTTC. This sequence encodes CASSYVSSGGQGQFF.

The rearrangement links TRBV7-2 to TRBJ2-1; TRBD2 agrees at 11 bases. V lost 3 bases and J lost 10; bases outside the gene matches: 5. CDR3 length: 14 residues. In germline, CDR1 is SGHTA, CDR2 FQGNSA. In DNA form, the CDR3 reads TGTGCCAGCAGCTTGGTCACTAGCGGGAGCGAGCAGTTCTTC. This translates into CASSLVTSGSEQFF. Using reference TRBV7-2 and TRBJ2-1 for the parts outside the CDR3, the full variable domain is GAGVSQSPSNKVTEKGKDVELRCDPISGHTALYWYRQSLGQGLEFLIYFQGNSAPDKSGLPSDRFSAERTGGSVSTLTIQRTQQEDSAVYLCASSLVTSGSEQFFGPGTRLTVL.

This clone was seen once. V gene TRBV5-1 combines with J gene TRBJ2-3, with TRBD2 identical over 9 bases. With 4 bases clipped from V and 3 bases from J, the junction kept 6 bases outside the gene matches. The germline V gene encodes CDR1 SGHRS and CDR2 YFSETQ. This CDR3 spans 15 amino acids. Written as DNA, the CDR3 is TGCGCCAGCAGCCGTAGCGGGAGAGATACAGATACGCAGTATTTT. It specifies CASSRSGRDTDTQYF.